These 9 T cell receptor beta chains came from one sample sequenced in a study of T cells in Graves' hyperthyroidism and ophthalmopathy. Authors of the study amplified TCR beta CDR3 regions from RNA transcripts. TCR CDR3 regions were first amplified by RT-PCR with HTBI primers. TCRdb redid the calling of the multiplex PCR reads with MiXCR, one entry per CDR3 protein. The data hold about 510,000 distinct CDR3 sequences, with less than 15% observed a single time. Source material: blood. The source is a woman in her thirties or forties with Graves' hyperthyroidism.

The chain employs TRBV12-3 or TRBV12-4 and TRBJ2-7, with TRBD2 matching over 13 bases. The junction had 8 bases not matched to a gene; V was cut back by 6 bases and J by 6 bases. The CDR3 spans 15 residues. CDR3 residues: CASRGRLAGGFEQYF. The CDR3 nucleotides are TGTGCCAGCAGGGGGAGACTAGCGGGAGGCTTCGAGCAGTACTTC.

In its sample, this clonotype was seen many times. This chain links TRBV6-1 with TRBJ1-1; D ambiguous. The length of the CDR3 is 13 residues. Germline V CDR1 and CDR2: MNHNS, SASEGT. Deletions cut 1 base from V and 5 bases from J, with 8 bases between. CDR3 bases: TGTGCCAGCAGTGAAGGATGGGAGACTGAAGCTTTCTTT. Protein: CASSEGWETEAFF.

A note on this clonotype: This may come from a read error, since a much larger clone is one base off. This chain joins TRBV30 and TRBJ2-1; 11 bases are a match to TRBD1. Germline CDR1 reads GTSNPN; CDR2 reads SVGIG (reference sequence). After removal of 3 bases from V and 9 bases from J, the junction contained 10 bases not matched to a gene. The length of the CDR3 is 15 residues. CDR3 in DNA: TGTGCCTGGAGCAGGGGGACAGGGGGTCATGGTGAGCAGTTCTTC. Protein product: CAWSRGTGGHGEQFF.

In this sample, this clonotype turned up a few times. An end of the junction differs from the germline gene, which may be a read error. The chain uses TRBV27 and TRBJ1-1; D is ambiguous. This CDR3 is 13 amino acids long. From germline, CDR1 is MNHEY and CDR2 SMNVEV (reference sequence). In DNA form, the CDR3 reads TGTGCCAGCAGTTCCGGATCGAACACTGAAGCTCTCTTT. Translated, it gives CASSSGSNTEALF.

This clonotype came up many times. The chain recombines TRBV27 with TRBJ2-1; TRBD2 matches at 12 bases. The germline V gene encodes CDR1 MNHEY and CDR2 SMNVEV (reference sequence). Losses at the gene ends were 3 bases for V and 7 bases for J; bases not matched to a gene: 4. The CDR3 totals 15 residues. In nucleotides, the CDR3 is TGTGCCAGCAGTTTGACTAGCGGGAGTGGGAATGAGCAGTTCTTC. Residues: CASSLTSGSGNEQFF.

This clonotype has a handful of counts. Here the CDR3 DNA reads TGTGCCAGCAGCTTAACGGCAGGGGCTGGGACAGATACGCAGTATTTT. Encoded protein: CASSLTAGAGTDTQYF. The genes are TRBV7-3 and TRBJ2-3, with TRBD1 as a possible D gene (6 bases). From germline, CDR1 is SGHTA and CDR2 FQGTGA. Between the trimmed V and J ends, which lost 0 bases and 3 bases, there was a span of 13 bases. This CDR3 region has 16 residues.

Details on this clonotype: A much larger clone lies a single base off, so this may be a read error. This chain joins TRBV11-3 and TRBJ2-7, with 11 nucleotides matching TRBD2. CDR1 and CDR2 from the germline V gene are SGHNT and YENEEA. The CDR3 totals 15 residues. The CDR3 nucleotides read TGTGCCGGCAGCCCAAGCATACTAGCGGGAGACGAGCAGTACTTC. It translates to CAGSPSILAGDEQYF. Combining the CDR3 with reference TRBV11-3 and TRBJ2-7 gives the whole variable domain EAGVVQSPRYKIIEKKQPVAFWCNPISGHNTLYWYLQNLGQGPELLIRYENEEAVDDSQLPKDRFSAERLKGVDSTLKIQPAELGDSAVYLCAGSPSILAGDEQYFGPGTRLTVT.

At least ten counts were recorded for this clonotype. The chain uses TRBV27 and TRBJ1-2; no clear D gene. V lost 3 bases and J 8 bases, leaving 16 bases between the germline ends. Germline lookup yields CDR1 MNHEY and CDR2 SMNVEV (reference sequence). The CDR3 is 14 amino acids. The CDR3 DNA sequence: TGTGCCAGCAGTTTTAAGCCGACAAGTCTCGGCTACACCTTC. Amino acid sequence: CASSFKPTSLGYTF.

This clonotype has at least ten counts. V and J are TRBV28 and TRBJ2-2; D is undetermined. There are 15 residues in the CDR3. Germline loops: CDR1 MDHEN, CDR2 SYDVKM. The germline V and J ends were trimmed by 4 bases and 6 bases, with 15 bases remaining between them. CDR3 DNA sequence: TGTGCCAGCAGTTCCTTGAGTGGCCGGGCCGGGGAGCTGTTTTTT. Its protein product is CASSSLSGRAGELFF.